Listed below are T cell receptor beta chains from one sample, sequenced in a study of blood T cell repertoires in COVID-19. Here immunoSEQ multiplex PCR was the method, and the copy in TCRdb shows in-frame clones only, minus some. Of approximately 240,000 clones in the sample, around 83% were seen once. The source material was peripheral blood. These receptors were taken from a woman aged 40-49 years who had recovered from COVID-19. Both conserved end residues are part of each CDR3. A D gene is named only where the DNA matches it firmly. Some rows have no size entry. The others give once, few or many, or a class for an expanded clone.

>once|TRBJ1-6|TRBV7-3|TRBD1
CASSAPGQANSPLHF
TGTGCCAGCAGCGCGCCGGGACAGGCTAATTCACCCCTCCACTTT
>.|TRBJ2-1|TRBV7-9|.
CASSFGSGDQEFF
TGTGCCAGCAGCTTCGGGTCGGGGGATCAGGAGTTCTTC
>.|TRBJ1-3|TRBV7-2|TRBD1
CASSFRTGNGNTIYF
TGTGCCAGCAGCTTTCGGACAGGGAATGGAAACACCATATATTTT
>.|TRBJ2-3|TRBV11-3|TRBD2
CASSLDIAGERDTQYF
TGTGCCAGCAGCTTAGATATAGCGGGGGAACGAGATACGCAGTATTTT
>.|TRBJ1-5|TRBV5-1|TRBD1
CASSSQGGNQPQHF
TGCGCCAGCAGCTCCCAGGGGGGCAATCAGCCCCAGCATTTT
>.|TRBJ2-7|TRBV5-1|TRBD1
CASSPRTGGTYEQYF
TGCGCCAGCAGCCCAAGGACAGGTGGGACCTACGAGCAGTACTTC
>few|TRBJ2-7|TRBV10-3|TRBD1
CAISQGQGSTYEQYF
TGTGCCATCAGCCAGGGACAGGGGTCAACCTACGAGCAGTACTTC
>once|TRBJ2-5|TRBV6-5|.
CASTPGFQETQYF
TGTGCCAGCACCCCGGGTTTCCAAGAGACCCAGTACTTC
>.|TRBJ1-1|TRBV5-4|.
CASSLAPPGDEAFF
TGTGCCAGCAGCTTGGCCCCACCAGGGGATGAAGCTTTCTTT
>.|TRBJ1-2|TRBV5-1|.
CASSSMDGGNYGYTF
TGCGCCAGCAGCTCGATGGACGGGGGAAACTATGGCTACACCTTC
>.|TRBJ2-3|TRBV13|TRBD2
CASSLFRRGGGTDTQYF
TGTGCCAGCAGCTTATTCCGGCGGGGGGGCGGGACAGATACGCAGTATTTT
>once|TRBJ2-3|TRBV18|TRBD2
CASSRSASGGSGDTQYF
TGTGCCAGCTCGCGCAGCGCTAGCGGGGGAAGTGGGGATACGCAGTATTTT
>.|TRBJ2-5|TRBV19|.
CASSIWTKETQYF
TGTGCCAGTAGTATATGGACTAAAGAGACCCAGTACTTC
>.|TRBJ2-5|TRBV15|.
CATSRDSGETQYF
TGTGCCACCAGCAGAGATTCCGGAGAGACCCAGTACTTC
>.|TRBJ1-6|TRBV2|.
CASGVGVGNSPLHF
TGTGCCAGCGGGGTAGGGGTCGGTAATTCACCCCTCCACTTT
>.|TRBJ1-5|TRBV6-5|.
CASSPDRSQPQHF
TGTGCCAGCAGTCCCGACAGGTCCCAGCCCCAGCATTTT
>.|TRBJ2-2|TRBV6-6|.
CASSTTGSTTGELFF
TGTGCCAGCAGTACCACGGGTAGTACCACCGGGGAGCTGTTTTTT
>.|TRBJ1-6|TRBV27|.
CASGSAQGESPLHF
TGTGCCAGCGGATCCGCACAGGGAGAATCACCCCTCCACTTT
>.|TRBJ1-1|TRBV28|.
CASRHPTLDTEAFF
TGTGCCAGCAGGCACCCCACCCTAGACACTGAAGCTTTCTTT
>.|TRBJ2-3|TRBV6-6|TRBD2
CASSTAGTQYF
TGTGCCAGCTCGACAGCGGGGACGCAGTATTTT
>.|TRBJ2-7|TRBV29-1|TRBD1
CSAALGTGGGEQYF
TGCAGCGCAGCCTTAGGGACAGGGGGGGGCGAGCAGTACTTC
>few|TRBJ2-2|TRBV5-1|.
CASSATVGLGTGELFF
TGCGCCAGCAGCGCGACTGTTGGCCTCGGAACCGGGGAGCTGTTTTTT
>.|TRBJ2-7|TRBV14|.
CASSQGPARIYEQYF
TGTGCCAGCAGCCAAGGACCCGCCAGGATCTACGAGCAGTACTTC
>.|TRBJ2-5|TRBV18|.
CASSLRGQETQYF
TGTGCCAGCTCCCTCAGGGGCCAAGAGACCCAGTACTTC
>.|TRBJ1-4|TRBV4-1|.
CASSQEPHGSTNEKLFF
TGCGCCAGCAGCCAAGAACCCCACGGTTCCACTAATGAAAAACTGTTTTTT
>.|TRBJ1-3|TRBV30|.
CAWRSVSGNTIYF
TGTGCCTGGAGGTCCGTCTCTGGAAACACCATATATTTT
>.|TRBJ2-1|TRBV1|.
CTSSQDLGGTYNEQFF
TGCACCAGCAGCCAAGATTTAGGGGGAACCTACAATGAGCAGTTCTTC